The 29 T cell receptor beta chains given below trace back to one sample, sequenced in a study of T cell responses to AZD1222 COVID-19 vaccine. The method was immunoSEQ multiplex PCR; TCRdb's version includes in-frame clones alone and lacks a portion of them. The sample has roughly 130,000 clones, roughly 90% seen once. Sequenced here: peripheral blood, sampled 28 days after the second AZD1222 dose. The receptor source for this set is an adult who received the AZD1222 COVID-19 vaccine.

The chain is built from TRBV5-1 and TRBJ1-6; 10 nucleotides match TRBD1. The germline CDR1 and CDR2 sequences are SGHRS and YFSETQ. With 5 bases clipped from V and 8 bases from J, the junction kept 7 bases outside the gene matches. The CDR3 has 15 residues. The CDR3 spells CASRLSGTGDSPLHF. The CDR3, as DNA: TGCGCCAGCAGACTTTCCGGGACAGGGGATTCACCCCTCCACTTT.

This clone was found once. V and J are TRBV5-1 and TRBJ2-1; D is uncertain. Germline values: CDR1 SGHRS, CDR2 YFSETQ. The V and J ends lost 5 bases and 7 bases respectively, with 19 bases between them. This CDR3 spans 15 amino acids. This CDR3 reads CASSQTVSGNNEQFF. In nucleotides, the CDR3 is TGCGCCAGCAGTCAGACGGTGAGTGGGAATAATGAGCAGTTCTTC.

The V call is TRBV4-2, the J call TRBJ1-4; 9 bases are a match to TRBD1. The CDR3 length is 16 residues. Per germline, CDR1 LGHNA and CDR2 YNFKEQ. Trimming at V came to 2 bases and at J to 4 bases, leaving 5 bases not matched to a gene. CDR3 in amino acids: CASSQSTGQGNEKLFF. The CDR3 DNA reads TGTGCCAGCAGCCAATCCACGGGACAGGGTAATGAAAAACTGTTTTTT.

This CDR3 reads CASSFVGGPQGDTQYF. CDR3 in DNA: TGTGCCAGCAGCTTCGTGGGAGGGCCACAGGGGGATACGCAGTATTTT. J is TRBJ2-3 and V is TRBV11-2; D might be TRBD1 or TRBD2, each matching 7 bases. The CDR3 has 16 residues. Trimming took off 3 bases at V and 6 bases at J, with 19 bases between the two ends. The germline CDR1 and CDR2 sequences are SGHAT and FQNNGV.

The chain recombines TRBV19 with TRBJ2-1; D is possibly TRBD1 or TRBD2 (5 bases each). From germline, CDR1 is LNHDA and CDR2 SQIVND (reference sequence). Trimming removed 5 bases at V and 8 bases at J, with 16 bases between. CDR3 size: 14 residues. This CDR3 is CASSSFGTSYEQFF. CDR3 in DNA: TGTGCCAGTAGTTCCTTCGGGACGTCGTATGAGCAGTTCTTC.

V and J are TRBV27 and TRBJ1-6; no clear D gene. CDR3 length equals 15 residues. The germline V gene encodes CDR1 MNHEY and CDR2 SMNVEV (reference sequence). V lost 1 base and J lost 7, with 11 bases in between. The chain's CDR3 is CASSLLGVNNSPLHF. The CDR3 DNA is TGTGCCAGCAGTTTATTAGGCGTGAACAATTCACCCCTCCACTTT.

V and J are TRBV7-3 and TRBJ1-1; unclear D gene. CDR3 length: 13 residues. Germline CDR1 reads SGHTA; CDR2 reads FQGTGA. V lost 0 bases and J 0 bases, leaving 2 bases between the germline ends. CDR3 protein: CASSLTMNTEAFF. CDR3 nucleotides: TGTGCCAGCAGCTTAACTATGAACACTGAAGCTTTCTTT.

For the CDR3, the DNA is TGTGCCAGCAGCCCAGACAGCGGCTACACCTTC. Protein sequence: CASSPDSGYTF. The rearrangement links TRBV11-2 to TRBJ1-2; D may be TRBD1 (5 bases). Germline V gene data show CDR1 as SGHAT and CDR2 as FQNNGV. V lost 5 bases, J lost 8 bases, and 9 bases lay in between. This CDR3 contains 11 residues.

This clone was found once. The chain recombines TRBV30 with TRBJ1-2; maybe TRBD1 (5 bases). This CDR3 spans 11 amino acids. V dropped 8 bases and J dropped 5 bases, with 12 bases sitting between them. The germline V gene encodes CDR1 GTSNPN and CDR2 SVGIG (reference sequence). CDR3 DNA sequence: TGTGCCCGCGACTGGGGGTATGGCTACACCTTC. Protein: CARDWGYGYTF.

The chain links TRBV27 to TRBJ2-3; TRBD1 agrees at 7 bases. The CDR3 extends over 15 amino acids. Germline CDR1 MNHEY, CDR2 SMNVEV (reference sequence). V shed 4 bases, J shed 4 bases, and the junction held 8 bases outside the gene matches. The CDR3 DNA is TGTGCCAGCAGTTCGAGGGGGCTTGGGGCAGATACGCAGTATTTT. Protein: CASSSRGLGADTQYF.

The chain uses TRBV27 and TRBJ2-2; D remains ambiguous. Germline values: CDR1 MNHEY, CDR2 SMNVEV (reference sequence). The CDR3 has 14 residues. The V end lost 7 bases, the J end lost 6 bases, and 15 bases lay between the germline ends. The DNA for the CDR3 is TGTGCCAGCACCTCTAGGGCTAATGCCGGGGAGCTGTTTTTT. This gives the protein CASTSRANAGELFF.

The CDR3 region is CASSLESDSNQPQHF. The CDR3 DNA reads TGTGCCAGCAGCTTAGAATCGGATAGCAATCAGCCCCAGCATTTT. This sequence joins TRBV7-6 and TRBJ1-5; D remains ambiguous. This CDR3 is built from 15 residues. Trimming removed 1 base from V and 0 bases from J, with 7 bases in between. Looked up from germline, CDR1 is SGHVS and CDR2 is FNYEAQ.

The V call is TRBV7-2, the J call TRBJ1-6; 8 bases line up with TRBD1. V dropped 3 bases and J dropped 6; count of bases not matched to a gene: 4. CDR3 size: 15 residues. Germline V gene lookup returns CDR1 SGHTA and CDR2 FQGNSA. The CDR3 nucleotides read TGTGCCAGCAGCTTGGGACAGGCCATTAATTCACCCCTCCACTTT. It translates to CASSLGQAINSPLHF.

V usage is TRBV20-1 and J usage is TRBJ2-1, with no clear D. The CDR3 extends over 10 amino acids. CDR1 is DFQATT and CDR2 is SNEGSKA in the germline V gene (reference sequence). The germline V and J ends were trimmed by 6 bases and 5 bases, with 5 bases remaining between them. CDR3: CSASHNEQFF. The DNA for the CDR3 is TGCAGTGCATCGCACAATGAGCAGTTCTTC.

This chain uses TRBV19 with TRBJ2-5; tentatively, D is TRBD1 (6 bases). The CDR3 is made up of 12 amino acids. Trimming cost V 8 bases and J 5 bases, with 12 bases left between them. Germline lookup yields CDR1 LNHDA and CDR2 SQIVND (reference sequence). CDR3 protein: CASHSGGETQYF. CDR3 bases: TGTGCCAGTCACAGTGGGGGCGAGACCCAGTACTTC.

V usage is TRBV30 and J usage is TRBJ1-1; 8 positions agree with TRBD1. Germline V gene data show CDR1 as GTSNPN and CDR2 as SVGIG (reference sequence). The CDR3 is made up of 13 amino acids. V lost 5 bases and J lost 6; bases outside the gene matches: 8. DNA of the CDR3: TGTGCCTGGGGGGGGACAGGTATTTCTGAAGCTTTCTTT. This translates into CAWGGTGISEAFF.

The sample holds a few counts of this clone. The rearrangement uses TRBV6-2 or TRBV6-3 and TRBJ1-4; a possible D gene is TRBD1 (6 bases). The CDR3 is 15 amino acids. Trimming left V 4 bases short and J 10 bases short, with 19 bases between. Germline V gene sequence: CDR1 MNHEY, CDR2 SVGEGT. The DNA for the CDR3 is TGTGCCAGCAGTTCGGCAGGGGCCGAGGCGTCAAAACTGTTTTTT. Amino acids: CASSSAGAEASKLFF.

In regard to this clone: Other DNA sequences of this sample code for an identical CDR3. This sequence joins TRBV14 and TRBJ2-7; TRBD1 matches at 8 bases. After removal of 9 bases from V and 2 bases from J, the junction contained 6 bases not matched to a gene. The germline CDR1 and CDR2 sequences are SGHDN and FVKESK. The CDR3 has 13 residues. CDR3 DNA sequence: TGTGCCAGTTCAAGACAGGGGACCTACGAGCAGTACTTC. Amino acid sequence: CASSRQGTYEQYF.

V and J are TRBV28 and TRBJ1-2; D is undetermined. This CDR3 has 13 residues. Trimming stripped 8 bases from V and 5 bases from J, with 15 bases between. Germline V gives CDR1 MDHEN, CDR2 SYDVKM. The CDR3 protein is CASYYREGYGYTF. The CDR3 DNA reads TGTGCCAGCTATTATCGTGAAGGGTATGGCTACACCTTC.

This clone was counted a single time. The CDR3 reads CASSLLGSTNEKLFF. The CDR3 DNA reads TGTGCCAGCAGTTTACTGGGATCAACTAATGAAAAACTGTTTTTT. The chain has TRBV27 and TRBJ1-4; no firm D call. This CDR3 has 15 residues. CDR1 and CDR2 from the germline V gene are MNHEY and SMNVEV (reference sequence). V dropped 2 bases and J dropped 0 bases, with 7 bases sitting between them.

J is TRBJ2-5 and V is TRBV6-2 or TRBV6-3; 8 bases match TRBD1. Unmatched junction bases numbered 5, after V lost 4 bases and J lost 4 bases. The germline V gene encodes CDR1 MNHEY and CDR2 SVGEGT. This CDR3 region has 14 residues. Here the CDR3 DNA reads TGTGCCAGCAGTTCCGACAGGGGACGAGAGACCCAGTACTTC. Its protein is CASSSDRGRETQYF.

V is TRBV4-1 and J is TRBJ1-1; 9 positions match TRBD1. Germline V gene sequence: CDR1 MGHRA, CDR2 YSYEKL. J gave up 0 bases and V 2 bases, and 4 bases lay outside the gene matches. This CDR3 is 16 amino acids long. CDR3 nucleotide sequence: TGCGCCAGCAGCCAACCGGGACAGGGAATGAACACTGAAGCTTTCTTT. It codes for CASSQPGQGMNTEAFF.

This chain joins TRBV28 and TRBJ1-6; possibly TRBD1 for D (5 bases). The germline gives CDR1 MDHEN, CDR2 SYDVKM. The CDR3 has 15 residues. V was trimmed by 7 bases and J by 8 bases, leaving 18 bases between them. CDR3 in DNA: TGTGCCAGCACCTTGGGACCTGCTCGCGATTCACCCCTCCACTTT. As protein: CASTLGPARDSPLHF.

CDR3 nucleotides: TGTGCCAGCAGGGGAACAAGTCCAACTAATGAAAAACTGTTTTTT. Amino acid sequence: CASRGTSPTNEKLFF. The V and J genes are TRBV2 and TRBJ1-4; D is unresolved. The ends were cut back, 6 bases at V and 0 bases at J, with 11 bases in the middle. CDR3 length equals 15 residues. Germline loops: CDR1 SNHLY, CDR2 FYNNEI.

V gene TRBV7-2 combines with J gene TRBJ2-1; D remains ambiguous. V was cut by 5 bases and J by 9 bases, with 17 bases left in between. CDR1 is SGHTA and CDR2 is FQGNSA in the germline V gene. This CDR3 contains 14 residues. The CDR3 nucleotides are TGTGCCAGCAGCCTGGTGGCCGCCTTTAGTGAGCAGTTCTTC. Translation: CASSLVAAFSEQFF.

V is TRBV27 and J is TRBJ1-1, with D unresolved. From germline, CDR1 is MNHEY and CDR2 SMNVEV (reference sequence). Trimming cost V 2 bases and J 1 base, with 5 bases left between them. The CDR3 totals 13 residues. Written as DNA, the CDR3 is TGTGCCAGCAGTTTACAGAGGAACACTGAAGCTTTCTTT. Translated: CASSLQRNTEAFF.

This chain links TRBV20-1 with TRBJ2-1, with D possibly matching TRBD2 (6 bases). CDR3 length: 21 residues. Germline CDR1 and CDR2: DFQATT and SNEGSKA (reference sequence). Trimming shortened V by 3 bases and J by 1 base, and 31 bases separated the two germline ends. The CDR3 is CSASVTPGTLSRERSYNEQFF. The DNA of the CDR3 is TGCAGTGCTAGTGTTACCCCCGGGACGCTGAGCCGGGAGAGGTCCTACAATGAGCAGTTCTTC.

V and J are TRBV11-3 and TRBJ2-2; 7 nucleotides align to TRBD2. V shed 7 bases and J 5 bases; nucleotides not matched to a gene: 10. The CDR3 runs to 15 residues. Germline CDR1 reads SGHNT; CDR2 reads YENEEA. CDR3 in amino acids: CASTRNGGGTGELFF. The CDR3 coding sequence is TGTGCCAGCACCAGAAATGGGGGGGGAACCGGGGAGCTGTTTTTT.

This chain joins TRBV7-9 and TRBJ2-5; 8 nucleotides align to TRBD1. The germline V gene encodes CDR1 SEHNR and CDR2 FQNEAQ (reference sequence). The junction had 8 bases not matched to a gene; V was cut back by 1 base and J by 4 bases. The CDR3 runs 16 residues. In nucleotides, the CDR3 is TGTGCCAGCAGCTTAGGAGCCACAGGGGGAGTAGAGACCCAGTACTTC. Translating it yields CASSLGATGGVETQYF.